This TCR beta chain is from a study of early T cells in non-severe SARS-CoV-2 infection. Turning to the study itself: Sequenced material consisted of bulk RNA (from unsorted whole blood), and chains were unpaired.

Individual cDNA molecules each received unique molecular identifiers attached to them. From the 5' RACE reads, TCRdb called clonotypes with MiXCR, one entry per CDR3 protein. The sample lists about 48,000 distinct CDR3 sequences, about 9.8% seen once, with about 8.3% in the top ten. The study, taken as a whole, reports: Reliance on VDJdb matching favored anti-spike CD8 responses; private and CD4 specificities were missed.

This clonotype has only a few counts. Its antigen is undetermined. Input material: whole blood. This TCR came from an adult who was a healthcare worker with PCR-confirmed SARS-CoV-2 infection or an uninfected control (not recorded which).

CDR3 nucleotides: TGCGCCAGCAGCTCTGACAGTTCCTACAATGAGCAGTTCTTC. Translated: CASSSDSSYNEQFF. The rearrangement joins TRBV5-1 to TRBJ2-1, with TRBD1 as a possible D gene (5 bases). This CDR3 has 14 amino acids. V lost 3 bases to trimming and J lost 1 base, with 8 bases between them. Germline V gene sequence: CDR1 SGHRS, CDR2 YFSETQ.